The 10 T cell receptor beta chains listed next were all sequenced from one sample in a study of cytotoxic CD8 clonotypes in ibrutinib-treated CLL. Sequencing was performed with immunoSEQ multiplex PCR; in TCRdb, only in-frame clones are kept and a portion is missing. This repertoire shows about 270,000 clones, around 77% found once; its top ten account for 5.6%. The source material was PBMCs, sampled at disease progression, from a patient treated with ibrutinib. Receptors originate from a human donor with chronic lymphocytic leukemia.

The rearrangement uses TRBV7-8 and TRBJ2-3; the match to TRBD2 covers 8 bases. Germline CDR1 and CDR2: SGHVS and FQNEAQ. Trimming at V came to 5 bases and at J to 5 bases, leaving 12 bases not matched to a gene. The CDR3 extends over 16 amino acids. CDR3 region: CASSQGVVAGKDTQYF. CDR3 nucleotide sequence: TGTGCCAGCAGCCAAGGGGTAGTAGCGGGGAAAGATACGCAGTATTTT.

The CDR3 coding sequence is TGTGCCAGCAGCCGGGAGGGACAGCCCCAGCATTTT. Translating gives CASSREGQPQHF. V and J are TRBV13 and TRBJ1-5; D remains unclear. V was clipped by 5 bases and J by 7 bases, with 9 bases between them. CDR3 length: 12 amino acids. Germline V gene sequence: CDR1 PRHDT, CDR2 FYEKMQ (reference sequence).

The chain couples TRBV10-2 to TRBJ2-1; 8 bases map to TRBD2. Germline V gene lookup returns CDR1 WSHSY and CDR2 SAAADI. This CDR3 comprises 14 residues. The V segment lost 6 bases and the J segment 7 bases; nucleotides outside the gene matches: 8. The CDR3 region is CASRESGRRNEQFF. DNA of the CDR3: TGCGCCAGCAGGGAGAGCGGGAGAAGGAATGAGCAGTTCTTC.

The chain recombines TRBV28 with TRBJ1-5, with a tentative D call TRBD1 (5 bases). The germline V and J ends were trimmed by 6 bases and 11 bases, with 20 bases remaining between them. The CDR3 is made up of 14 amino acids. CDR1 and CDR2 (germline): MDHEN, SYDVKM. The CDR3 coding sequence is TGTGCCAGCAGCCCTGGGACGTCCGTCATGACCCAGCATTTT. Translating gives CASSPGTSVMTQHF. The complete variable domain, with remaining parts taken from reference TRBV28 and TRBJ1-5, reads DVKVTQSSRYLVKRTGEKVFLECVQDMDHENMFWYRQDPGLGLRLIYFSYDVKMKEKGDIPEGYSVSREKKERFSLILESASTNQTSMYLCASSPGTSVMTQHFGDGTRLSIL.

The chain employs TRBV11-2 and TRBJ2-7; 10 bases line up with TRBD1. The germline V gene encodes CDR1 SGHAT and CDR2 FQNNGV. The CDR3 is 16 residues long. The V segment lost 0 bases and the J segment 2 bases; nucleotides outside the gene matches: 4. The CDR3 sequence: CASSLEWTGGPYEQYF. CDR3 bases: TGTGCCAGCAGCTTAGAGTGGACAGGGGGGCCCTACGAGCAGTACTTC.

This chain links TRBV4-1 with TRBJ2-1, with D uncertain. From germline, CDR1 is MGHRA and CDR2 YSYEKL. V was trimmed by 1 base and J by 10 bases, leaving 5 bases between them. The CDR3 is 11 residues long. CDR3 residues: CASSQVYEQFF. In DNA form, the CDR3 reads TGCGCCAGCAGCCAAGTCTACGAGCAGTTCTTC.

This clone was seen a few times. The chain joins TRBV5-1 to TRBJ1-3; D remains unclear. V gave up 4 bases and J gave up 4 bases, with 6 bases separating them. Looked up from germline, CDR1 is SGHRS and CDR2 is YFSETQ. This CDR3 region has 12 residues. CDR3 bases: TGCGCCAGCAGCCTTGACGGAAACACCATATATTTT. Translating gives CASSLDGNTIYF. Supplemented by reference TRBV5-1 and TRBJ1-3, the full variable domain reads KAGVTQTPRYLIKTRGQQVTLSCSPISGHRSVSWYQQTPGQGLQFLFEYFSETQRNKGNFPGRFSGRQFSNSRSEMNVSTLELGDSALYLCASSLDGNTIYFGEGSWLTVV.

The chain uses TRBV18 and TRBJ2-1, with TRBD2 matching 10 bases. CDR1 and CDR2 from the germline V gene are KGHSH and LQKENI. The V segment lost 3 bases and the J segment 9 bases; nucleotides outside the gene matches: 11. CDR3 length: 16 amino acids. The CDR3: CASSPIASGSGGEQFF. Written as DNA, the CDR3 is TGTGCCAGCTCACCGATAGCTAGCGGGAGCGGCGGTGAGCAGTTCTTC.

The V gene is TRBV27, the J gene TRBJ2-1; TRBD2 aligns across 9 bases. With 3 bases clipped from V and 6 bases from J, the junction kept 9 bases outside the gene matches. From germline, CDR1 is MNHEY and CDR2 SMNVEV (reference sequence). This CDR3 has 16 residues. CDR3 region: CASSFSGTSRLNEQFF. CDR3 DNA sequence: TGTGCCAGCAGTTTTTCCGGGACTAGCCGCCTCAATGAGCAGTTCTTC.

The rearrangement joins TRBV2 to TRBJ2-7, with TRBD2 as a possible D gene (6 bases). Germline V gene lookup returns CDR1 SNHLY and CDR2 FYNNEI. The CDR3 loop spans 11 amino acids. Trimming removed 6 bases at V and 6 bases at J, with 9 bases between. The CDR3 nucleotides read TGTGCCAGCAGCCCCGGGGGCGAGCAGTACTTC. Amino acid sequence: CASSPGGEQYF.